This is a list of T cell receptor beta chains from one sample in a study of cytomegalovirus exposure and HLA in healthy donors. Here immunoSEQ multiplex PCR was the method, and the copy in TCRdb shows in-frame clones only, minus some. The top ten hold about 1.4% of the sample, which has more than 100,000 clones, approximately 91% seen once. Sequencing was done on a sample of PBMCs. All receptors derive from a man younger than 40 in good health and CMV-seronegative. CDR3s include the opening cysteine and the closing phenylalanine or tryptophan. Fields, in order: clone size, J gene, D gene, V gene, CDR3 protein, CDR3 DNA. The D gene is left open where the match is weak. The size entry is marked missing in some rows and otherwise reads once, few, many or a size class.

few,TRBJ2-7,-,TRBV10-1,CASSEENQDF,TGCGCCAGCAGTGAGGAGAACCAGGACTTC
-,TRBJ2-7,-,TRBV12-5,CASGLDPDSGYEQYF,TGTGCTAGTGGTTTGGACCCGGACAGCGGCTACGAGCAGTACTTC
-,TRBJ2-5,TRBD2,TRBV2,CASSSAGATQETQYF,TGTGCCAGCAGTTCAGCGGGAGCGACCCAAGAGACCCAGTACTTC
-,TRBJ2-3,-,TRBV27,CASSLSLGLTDTQYF,TGTGCCAGCAGTTTATCGTTGGGACTCACAGATACGCAGTATTTT
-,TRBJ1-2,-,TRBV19,CASMGARSHDYGYTF,TGTGCCAGTATGGGGGCTAGATCCCATGACTATGGCTACACCTTC
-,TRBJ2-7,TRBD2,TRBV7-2,CASSRGGSSYEQYF,TGTGCCAGCAGCCGCGGGGGGAGCTCCTACGAGCAGTACTTC
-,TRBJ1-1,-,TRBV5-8,CASRLTGLDEAFF,TGTGCCAGCAGACTTACAGGGTTGGATGAAGCTTTCTTT
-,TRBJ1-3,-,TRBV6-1,CASSERTRGNTIYF,TGTGCCAGCAGTGAACGAACTCGTGGAAACACCATATATTTT
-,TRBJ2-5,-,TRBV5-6,CASSLDQRRETQYF,TGTGCCAGCAGCTTGGATCAGAGGAGGGAGACCCAGTACTTC
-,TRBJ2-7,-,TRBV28,CASIPAGRYEQYF,TGTGCCAGCATCCCAGCAGGGCGTTACGAGCAGTACTTC